These 5 T cell receptor beta chains were all obtained from the same sample, sequenced in a study of cytomegalovirus exposure and HLA in healthy donors. 60 Vbeta and 13 Jbeta primers were used in PCR. Libraries were prepared by immunoSEQ multiplex PCR; TCRdb keeps only in-frame clonotypes and omits some of them. The sample includes about 160,000 clones, less than 90% seen only once; the top ten take approximately 6.8%. Sample: PBMCs. The receptors come from a male donor in good health and CMV-seropositive.

This chain joins TRBV7-9 and TRBJ1-1; weak D call: TRBD1 (6 bases). Germline values: CDR1 SEHNR, CDR2 FQNEAQ (reference sequence). The CDR3 consists of 15 residues. Trimming cost V 6 bases and J 0 bases, with 14 bases left between them. CDR3 protein: CASSSRGPLNTEAFF. Here the CDR3 DNA reads TGTGCCAGCAGTTCCAGGGGCCCGCTGAACACTGAAGCTTTCTTT.

As for this clone: A read error may account for a junction end that differs from germline. Other DNA sequences from this sample encode an identical CDR3 as well. The chain links TRBV6-5 to TRBJ1-1; 8 nucleotides agree with TRBD1. The CDR3 has 15 residues. CDR1 is MNHEY and CDR2 is SVGAGI in the germline V gene. This chain's CDR3 is CASSYTGTGNTEAFF. The CDR3 DNA is TGCGCCAGCAGTTACACAGGGACAGGGAACACTGAAGCTTTCTTT.

This chain links TRBV6-1 with TRBJ2-2, with no clear D. CDR3 length: 15 residues. V shed 2 bases and J shed 1 base, with 8 bases lying between them. The germline V gene encodes CDR1 MNHNS and CDR2 SASEGT. CDR3 residues: CASSEFGGNTGELFF. CDR3 in DNA: TGTGCCAGCAGTGAATTTGGCGGGAACACCGGGGAGCTGTTTTTT.

V and J are TRBV29-1 and TRBJ2-7; 8 nucleotides match TRBD2. The CDR3 covers 15 residues. Per germline, CDR1 SQVTM and CDR2 ANQGSEA. The J segment lost 1 base and the V segment lost 5 bases, leaving 10 bases of the junction unmatched. The CDR3 protein is CSVPGGAGASYEQYF. DNA of the CDR3: TGCAGCGTTCCCGGGGGAGCGGGAGCTTCCTACGAGCAGTACTTC.

The chain is built from TRBV5-1 and TRBJ1-1; 8 bases align to TRBD1. Trimming removed 0 bases from V and 8 bases from J; junction bases left unmatched: 6. Germline-derived CDR1 and CDR2 are SGHRS and YFSETQ. The CDR3 length is 14 residues. The CDR3 bases are TGCGCCAGCAGCTTGGACGCGGGACAGGCGGAAGCTTTCTTT. Translating it yields CASSLDAGQAEAFF.